This TCR beta chain was obtained from a study of T cells in tumors and immune-related adverse events. Germline CDR1 and CDR2: ENHRY and SYGVKD. V shed 4 bases, J shed 6 bases, and the junction held 4 bases outside the gene matches. The CDR3 consists of 15 residues. Measured with immunoSEQ multiplex PCR; TCRdb has only the in-frame clones, and not every one. The table has about 11,000 clones, 85% to 95% seen once. This chain connects TRBV10-3 to TRBJ2-2; 11 positions match TRBD2. The clonotype was recovered from a female donor with metastatic renal cell carcinoma. The material was lymph node tissue, obtained from a patient treated with anti-PD-1 therapy. The CDR3 loop reads CAISGLAGRSGELFF. The DNA of the CDR3 is TGTGCCATCAGTGGACTAGCGGGAAGGTCCGGGGAGCTGTTTTTT.